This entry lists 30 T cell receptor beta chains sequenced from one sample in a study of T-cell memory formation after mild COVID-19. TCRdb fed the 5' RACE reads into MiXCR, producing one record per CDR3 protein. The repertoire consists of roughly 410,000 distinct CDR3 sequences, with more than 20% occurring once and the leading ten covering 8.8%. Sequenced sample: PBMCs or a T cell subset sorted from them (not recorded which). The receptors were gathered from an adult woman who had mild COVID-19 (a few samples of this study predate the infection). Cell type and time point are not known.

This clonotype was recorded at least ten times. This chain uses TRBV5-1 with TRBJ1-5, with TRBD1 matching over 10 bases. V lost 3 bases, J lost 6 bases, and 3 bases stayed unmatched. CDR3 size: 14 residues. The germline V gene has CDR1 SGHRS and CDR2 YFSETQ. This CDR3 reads CASSSGQGGQPQHF. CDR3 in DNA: TGCGCCAGCAGCTCCGGACAGGGGGGTCAGCCCCAGCATTTT.

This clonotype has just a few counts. DNA of the CDR3: TGTGCCAGCAGCCCCGGGACTAGAGGAGAGACCCAGTACTTC. This sequence encodes CASSPGTRGETQYF. This chain joins TRBV5-4 and TRBJ2-5; TRBD2 aligns across 8 bases. J gave up 4 bases and V 4 bases, and 6 bases lay outside the gene matches. CDR3 length: 14 amino acids. Germline assignment: CDR1 SGHNT and CDR2 YYREEE (reference sequence). The variable domain in full, completed from reference TRBV5-4 and TRBJ2-5, reads ETGVTQSPTHLIKTRGQQVTLRCSSQSGHNTVSWYQQALGQGPQFIFQYYREEENGRGNFPPRFSGLQFPNYSSELNVNALELDDSALYLCASSPGTRGETQYFGPGTRLLVL.

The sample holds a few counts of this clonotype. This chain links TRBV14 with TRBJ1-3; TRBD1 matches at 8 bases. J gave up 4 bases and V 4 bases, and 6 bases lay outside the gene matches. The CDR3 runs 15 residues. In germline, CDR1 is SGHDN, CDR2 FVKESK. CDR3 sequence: CASSPIGTGGNTIYF. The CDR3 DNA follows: TGTGCCAGCAGCCCTATTGGGACAGGAGGAAACACCATATATTTT.

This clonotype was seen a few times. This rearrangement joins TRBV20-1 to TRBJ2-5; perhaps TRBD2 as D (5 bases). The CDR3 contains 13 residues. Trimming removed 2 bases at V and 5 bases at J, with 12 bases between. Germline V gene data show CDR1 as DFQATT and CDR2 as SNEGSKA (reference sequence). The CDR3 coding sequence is TGCAGTGCTAGAAAGCTAGCCTCGGAGACCCAGTACTTC. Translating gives CSARKLASETQYF.

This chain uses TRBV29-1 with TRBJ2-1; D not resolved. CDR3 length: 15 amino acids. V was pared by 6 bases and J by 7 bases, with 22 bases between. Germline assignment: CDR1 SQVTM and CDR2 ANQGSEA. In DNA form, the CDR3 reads TGCAGCGTGAGCTTCGGTGGGCTCCGCTTGAATGAGCAGTTCTTC. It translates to CSVSFGGLRLNEQFF.

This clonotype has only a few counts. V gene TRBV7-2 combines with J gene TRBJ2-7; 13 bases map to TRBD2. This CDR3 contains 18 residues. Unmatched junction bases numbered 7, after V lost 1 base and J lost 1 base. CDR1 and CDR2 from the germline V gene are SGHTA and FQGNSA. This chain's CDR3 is CASSLGTSGRQRSYEQYF. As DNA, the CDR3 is TGTGCCAGCAGCTTAGGGACTAGCGGGAGACAGAGGTCCTACGAGCAGTACTTC.

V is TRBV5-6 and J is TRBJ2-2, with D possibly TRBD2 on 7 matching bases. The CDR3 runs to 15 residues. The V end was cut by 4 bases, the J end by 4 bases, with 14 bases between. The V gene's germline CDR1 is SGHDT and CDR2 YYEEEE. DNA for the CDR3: TGTGCCAGCAGCCGCCGAGGGGGGGCCACCGGGGAGCTGTTTTTT. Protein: CASSRRGGATGELFF.

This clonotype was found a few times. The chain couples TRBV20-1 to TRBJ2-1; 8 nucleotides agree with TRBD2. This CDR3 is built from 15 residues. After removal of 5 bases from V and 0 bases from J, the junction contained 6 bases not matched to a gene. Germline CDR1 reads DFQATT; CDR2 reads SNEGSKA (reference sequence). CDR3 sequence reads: CSAGTSGSSYNEQFF. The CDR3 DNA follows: TGCAGTGCTGGAACAAGCGGGAGCTCCTACAATGAGCAGTTCTTC.

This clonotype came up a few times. The CDR3 nucleotides read TGTGCCAGCAGTGTCCGGGACTTCAGTTGGAGCTCCTACAATGAGCAGTTCTTC. Translation gives CASSVRDFSWSSYNEQFF. The chain links TRBV12-3 or TRBV12-4 to TRBJ2-1; D possibly corresponds to TRBD2 (6 bases). The CDR3 covers 18 residues. Trimming stripped 5 bases from V and 0 bases from J, with 20 bases between.

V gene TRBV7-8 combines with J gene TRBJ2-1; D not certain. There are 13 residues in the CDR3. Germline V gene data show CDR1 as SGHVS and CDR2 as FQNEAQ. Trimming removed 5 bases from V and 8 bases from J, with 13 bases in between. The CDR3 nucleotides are TGTGCCAGCAGCCTCAACCAGAGGCATGAGCAGTTCTTC. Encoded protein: CASSLNQRHEQFF.

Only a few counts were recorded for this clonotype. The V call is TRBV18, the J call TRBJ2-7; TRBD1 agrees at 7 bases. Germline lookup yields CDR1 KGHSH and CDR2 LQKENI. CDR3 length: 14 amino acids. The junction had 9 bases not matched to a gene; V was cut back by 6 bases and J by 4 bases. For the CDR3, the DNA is TGTGCCAGCTCTCACCGGGACAGTCGGTACGAGCAGTACTTC. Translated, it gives CASSHRDSRYEQYF.

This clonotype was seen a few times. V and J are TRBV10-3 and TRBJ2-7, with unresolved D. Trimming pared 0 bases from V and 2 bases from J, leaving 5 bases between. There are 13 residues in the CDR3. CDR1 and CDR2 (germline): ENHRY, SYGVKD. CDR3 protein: CAISESIAYEQYF. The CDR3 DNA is TGTGCCATCAGTGAGTCGATAGCCTACGAGCAGTACTTC.

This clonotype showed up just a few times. CDR3 in amino acids: CASSSRGMNTEAFF. The CDR3 nucleotides read TGTGCCAGCAGTTCCAGGGGGATGAACACTGAAGCTTTCTTT. The rearrangement uses TRBV27 and TRBJ1-1; 7 bases agree with TRBD1. CDR1 is MNHEY, CDR2 SMNVEV, per germline (reference sequence). This CDR3 contains 14 residues. The V gene end was trimmed by 4 bases and the J gene end by 0 bases; junction bases not matched to a gene: 2.

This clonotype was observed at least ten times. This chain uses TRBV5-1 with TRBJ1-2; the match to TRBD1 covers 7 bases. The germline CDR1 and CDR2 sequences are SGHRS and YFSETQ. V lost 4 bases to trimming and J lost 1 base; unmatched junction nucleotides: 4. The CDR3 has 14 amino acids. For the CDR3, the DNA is TGCGCCAGCAGCCCAGGACAGGTTAACTATGGCTACACCTTC. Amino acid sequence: CASSPGQVNYGYTF. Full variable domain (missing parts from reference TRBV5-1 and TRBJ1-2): KAGVTQTPRYLIKTRGQQVTLSCSPISGHRSVSWYQQTPGQGLQFLFEYFSETQRNKGNFPGRFSGRQFSNSRSEMNVSTLELGDSALYLCASSPGQVNYGYTFGSGTRLTVV.

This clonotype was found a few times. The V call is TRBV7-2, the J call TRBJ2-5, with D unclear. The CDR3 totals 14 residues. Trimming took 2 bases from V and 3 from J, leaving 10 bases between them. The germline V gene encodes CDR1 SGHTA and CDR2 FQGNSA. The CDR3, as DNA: TGTGCCAGCAGCTTATCCAGAATAAAAGAGACCCAGTACTTC. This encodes CASSLSRIKETQYF.

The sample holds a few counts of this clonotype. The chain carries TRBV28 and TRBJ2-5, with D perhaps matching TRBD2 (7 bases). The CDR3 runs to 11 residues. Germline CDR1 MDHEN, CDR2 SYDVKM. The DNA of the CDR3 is TGTGACGGGGGGCGGCGGGAGACCCAGTACTTC. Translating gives CDGGRRETQYF.

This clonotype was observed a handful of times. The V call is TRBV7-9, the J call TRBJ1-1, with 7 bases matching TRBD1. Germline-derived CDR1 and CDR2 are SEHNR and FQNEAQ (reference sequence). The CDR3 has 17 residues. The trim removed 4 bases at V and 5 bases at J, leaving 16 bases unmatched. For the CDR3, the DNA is TGTGCCAGCAGCTCAGGACAGGTTAGTGCCGCAGGGACTGAAGCTTTCTTT. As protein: CASSSGQVSAAGTEAFF.

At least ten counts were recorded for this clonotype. CDR3 amino acids: CASSETSGRADTQYF. In DNA form, the CDR3 reads TGTGCCAGCAGTGAGACTAGCGGGAGGGCAGATACGCAGTATTTT. J is TRBJ2-3 and V is TRBV6-4; 14 bases are shared with TRBD2. The CDR3 runs 15 residues. Germline V gene data show CDR1 as MRHNA and CDR2 as SNTAGT. J gave up 4 bases and V 3 bases, and 0 bases lay outside the gene matches.

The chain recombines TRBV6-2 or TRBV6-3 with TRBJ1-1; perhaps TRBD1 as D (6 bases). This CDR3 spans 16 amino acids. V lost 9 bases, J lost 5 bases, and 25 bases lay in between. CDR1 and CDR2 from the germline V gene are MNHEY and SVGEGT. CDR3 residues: CASLPMGGPEGTEAFF. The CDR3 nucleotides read TGTGCCAGTCTCCCGATGGGGGGCCCTGAAGGAACTGAAGCTTTCTTT.

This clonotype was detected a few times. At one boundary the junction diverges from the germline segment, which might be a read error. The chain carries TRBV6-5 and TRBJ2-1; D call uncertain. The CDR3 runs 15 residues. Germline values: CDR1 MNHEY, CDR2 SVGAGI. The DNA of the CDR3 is TGTGCCAGCACCATGAGTTTTAGCTCCCACAATGAGCAGTTCTTC. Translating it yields CASTMSFSSHNEQFF.

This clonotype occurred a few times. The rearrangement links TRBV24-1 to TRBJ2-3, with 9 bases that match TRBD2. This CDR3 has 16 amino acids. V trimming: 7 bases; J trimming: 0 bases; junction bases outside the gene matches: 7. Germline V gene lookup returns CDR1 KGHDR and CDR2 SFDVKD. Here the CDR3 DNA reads TGTGCCACCAGATCGACTAGCGGCCATAGCACAGATACGCAGTATTTT. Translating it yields CATRSTSGHSTDTQYF.

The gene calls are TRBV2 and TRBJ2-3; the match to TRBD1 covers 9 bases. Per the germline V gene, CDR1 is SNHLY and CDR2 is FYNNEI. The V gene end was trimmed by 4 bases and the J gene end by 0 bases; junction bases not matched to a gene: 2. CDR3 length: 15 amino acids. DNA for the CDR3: TGTGCCAGCAGTGCCGACAGGGGGAGCACAGATACGCAGTATTTT. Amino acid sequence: CASSADRGSTDTQYF.

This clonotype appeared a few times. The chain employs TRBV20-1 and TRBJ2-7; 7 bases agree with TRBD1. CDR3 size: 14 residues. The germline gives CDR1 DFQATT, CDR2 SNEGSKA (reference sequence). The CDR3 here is CSASPTGLPYEQYF. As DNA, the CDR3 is TGCAGCGCCTCACCGACAGGGCTCCCCTACGAGCAGTACTTC.

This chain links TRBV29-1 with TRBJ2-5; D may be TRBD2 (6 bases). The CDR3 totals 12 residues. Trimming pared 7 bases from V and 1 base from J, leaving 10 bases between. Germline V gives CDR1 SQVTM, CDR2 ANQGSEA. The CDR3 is CSGGGTQETQYF. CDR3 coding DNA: TGCAGCGGTGGGGGGACCCAAGAGACCCAGTACTTC.

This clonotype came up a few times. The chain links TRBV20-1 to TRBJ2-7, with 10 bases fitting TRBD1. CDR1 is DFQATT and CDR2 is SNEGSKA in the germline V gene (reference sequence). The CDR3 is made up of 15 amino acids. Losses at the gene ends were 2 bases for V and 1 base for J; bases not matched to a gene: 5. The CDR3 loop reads CSARSRDRGSYEQYF. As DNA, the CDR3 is TGCAGTGCTAGATCCCGGGACAGGGGTTCCTACGAGCAGTACTTC.

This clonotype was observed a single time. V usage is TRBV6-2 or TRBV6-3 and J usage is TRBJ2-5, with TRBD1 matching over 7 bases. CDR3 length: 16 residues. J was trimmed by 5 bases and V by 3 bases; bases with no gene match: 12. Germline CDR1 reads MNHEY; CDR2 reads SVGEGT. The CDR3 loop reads CASSYYSAKQGETQYF. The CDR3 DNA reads TGTGCCAGCAGTTATTACTCGGCAAAACAGGGGGAGACCCAGTACTTC.

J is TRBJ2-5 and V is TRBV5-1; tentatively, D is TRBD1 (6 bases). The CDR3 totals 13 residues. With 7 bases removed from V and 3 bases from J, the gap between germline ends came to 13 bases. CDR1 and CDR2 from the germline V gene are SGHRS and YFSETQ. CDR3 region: CASGLQGEETQYF. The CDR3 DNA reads TGCGCCAGCGGTCTACAGGGAGAAGAGACCCAGTACTTC. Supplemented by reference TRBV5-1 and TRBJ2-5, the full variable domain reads KAGVTQTPRYLIKTRGQQVTLSCSPISGHRSVSWYQQTPGQGLQFLFEYFSETQRNKGNFPGRFSGRQFSNSRSEMNVSTLELGDSALYLCASGLQGEETQYFGPGTRLLVL.

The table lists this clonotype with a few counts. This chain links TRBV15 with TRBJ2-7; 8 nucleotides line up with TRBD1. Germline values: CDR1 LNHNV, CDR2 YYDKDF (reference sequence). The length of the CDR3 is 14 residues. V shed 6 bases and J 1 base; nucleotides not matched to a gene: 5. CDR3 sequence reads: CATRVDRGSYEQYF. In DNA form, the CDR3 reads TGTGCCACCAGGGTTGACAGGGGTTCCTACGAGCAGTACTTC.

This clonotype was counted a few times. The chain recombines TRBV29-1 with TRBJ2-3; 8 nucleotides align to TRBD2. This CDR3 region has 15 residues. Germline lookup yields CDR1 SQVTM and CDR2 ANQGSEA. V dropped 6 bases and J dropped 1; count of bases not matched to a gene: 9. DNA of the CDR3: TGCAGCGTGGGGGAAGCGGGAGTGGGCACAGATACGCAGTATTTT. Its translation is CSVGEAGVGTDTQYF.

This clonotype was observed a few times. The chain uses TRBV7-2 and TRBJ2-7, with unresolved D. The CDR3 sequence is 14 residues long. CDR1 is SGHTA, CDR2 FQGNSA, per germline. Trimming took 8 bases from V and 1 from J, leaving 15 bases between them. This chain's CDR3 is CASSPGPASYEQYF. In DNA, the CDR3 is TGTGCCAGCTCTCCGGGTCCTGCTTCCTACGAGCAGTACTTC.